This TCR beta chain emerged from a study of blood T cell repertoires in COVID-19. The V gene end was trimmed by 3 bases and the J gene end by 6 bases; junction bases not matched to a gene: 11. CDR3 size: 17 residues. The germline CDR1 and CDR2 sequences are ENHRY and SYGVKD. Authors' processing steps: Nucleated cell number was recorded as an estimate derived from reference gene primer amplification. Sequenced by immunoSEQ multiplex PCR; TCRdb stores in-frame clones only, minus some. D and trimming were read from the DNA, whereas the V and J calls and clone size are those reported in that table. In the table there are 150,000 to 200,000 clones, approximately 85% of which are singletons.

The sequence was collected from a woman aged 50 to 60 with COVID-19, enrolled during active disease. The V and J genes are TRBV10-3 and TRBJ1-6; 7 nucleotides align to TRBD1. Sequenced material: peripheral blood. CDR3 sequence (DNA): TGTGCCATCAGTGATTATCGAACCGGGACAGCTAATTCACCCCTCCACTTT. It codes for CAISDYRTGTANSPLHF.